The 21 T cell receptor beta chains listed next were all sequenced from one sample in a study of cytomegalovirus exposure and HLA in healthy donors. PCR involved 60 Vbeta and 13 Jbeta primers. Assay: immunoSEQ multiplex PCR; the TCRdb copy retains only in-frame clones and omits some. The table has over 150,000 clones, 79% seen once. Input material: PBMCs. Receptors were obtained from a girl between 10 and 17 years old in good health and CMV-seropositive.

This chain joins TRBV2 and TRBJ2-5; TRBD1 agrees at 9 bases. The V and J ends lost 4 bases and 5 bases, in that order; junction bases with no gene match: 11. Germline values: CDR1 SNHLY, CDR2 FYNNEI. The CDR3 contains 16 residues. The CDR3 nucleotides read TGTGCCAGCAGTGGGGGGGACAGGGTAAGAACGGAGACCCAGTACTTC. As protein: CASSGGDRVRTETQYF.

CDR3 nucleotides: TGCGGAGCCATACAGGGGTTGGTCACCGGGGAGCTGTTTTTT. This sequence encodes CGAIQGLVTGELFF. The J gene is TRBJ2-2, the V gene TRBV5-1; 7 bases align to TRBD1. There are 14 residues in the CDR3. The germline gives CDR1 SGHRS, CDR2 YFSETQ.

This rearrangement joins TRBV7-2 to TRBJ1-3; 7 nucleotides line up with TRBD1. The CDR3 runs 17 residues. The V gene end was trimmed by 5 bases and the J gene end by 0 bases; junction bases not matched to a gene: 10. Per the germline V gene, CDR1 is SGHTA and CDR2 is FQGNSA. CDR3 nucleotide sequence: TGTGCCAGCAGCGCCAGGACAGGCGCAATCTCTGGAAACACCATATATTTT. Its protein is CASSARTGAISGNTIYF.

The rearrangement uses TRBV7-2 and TRBJ2-7, with 11 nucleotides matching TRBD2. Trimming removed 1 base from V and 4 bases from J; junction bases left unmatched: 6. The CDR3 has 16 amino acids. The V gene's germline CDR1 is SGHTA and CDR2 FQGNSA. The CDR3 here is CASSLGGSGGAYEQYF. For the CDR3, the DNA is TGTGCCAGCAGCTTAGGAGGTAGCGGGGGGGCATACGAGCAGTACTTC.

The V call is TRBV5-1, the J call TRBJ1-1; D gene unclear. Germline CDR1 SGHRS, CDR2 YFSETQ. This CDR3 spans 12 amino acids. V lost 3 bases to trimming and J lost 7 bases, with 10 bases between them. The CDR3: CASSYGGVEAFF. The CDR3 coding sequence is TGCGCCAGCAGCTACGGAGGCGTTGAAGCTTTCTTT. The full variable domain, with the rest looked up from reference TRBV5-1 and TRBJ1-1, is KAGVTQTPRYLIKTRGQQVTLSCSPISGHRSVSWYQQTPGQGLQFLFEYFSETQRNKGNFPGRFSGRQFSNSRSEMNVSTLELGDSALYLCASSYGGVEAFFGQGTRLTVV.

The chain is built from TRBV10-3 and TRBJ1-6, with TRBD1 identical over 11 bases. Germline CDR1 is ENHRY and CDR2 is SYGVKD. The trim removed 8 bases at V and 7 bases at J, leaving 7 bases unmatched. This CDR3 is 15 amino acids long. CDR3 loop: CAIGFGDRGNSPLHF. The CDR3, as DNA: TGTGCCATCGGTTTTGGGGACAGGGGGAATTCACCCCTCCACTTT.

V usage is TRBV30 and J usage is TRBJ2-4; possibly TRBD2 for D (6 bases). CDR1 and CDR2 (germline): GTSNPN, SVGIG (reference sequence). This CDR3 has 13 residues. Trimming left V 2 bases short and J 10 bases short, with 15 bases between. The CDR3 protein is CAWSTGPAGIQYF. The CDR3 nucleotides are TGTGCCTGGAGTACCGGGCCCGCGGGAATTCAGTACTTC.

This clone was seen only once. The chain's CDR3 is CASSLDGTGGYDGYTF. In nucleotides, the CDR3 is TGTGCCAGCAGCTTAGATGGTACAGGGGGGTACGATGGCTACACCTTC. The chain carries TRBV11-3 and TRBJ1-2; 8 nucleotides match TRBD1. Losses at the gene ends were 0 bases for V and 6 bases for J; bases not matched to a gene: 9. Germline V gene lookup returns CDR1 SGHNT and CDR2 YENEEA. The CDR3 sequence is 16 residues long. The complete variable domain, with remaining parts taken from reference TRBV11-3 and TRBJ1-2, reads EAGVVQSPRYKIIEKKQPVAFWCNPISGHNTLYWYLQNLGQGPELLIRYENEEAVDDSQLPKDRFSAERLKGVDSTLKIQPAELGDSAVYLCASSLDGTGGYDGYTFGSGTRLTVV.

The genes are TRBV18 and TRBJ2-1, with TRBD1 matching 9 bases. This CDR3 has 13 residues. V dropped 4 bases and J dropped 13; count of bases not matched to a gene: 8. Germline V CDR1 and CDR2: KGHSH, LQKENI. CDR3 residues: CASSLIGDREQFF. CDR3 in DNA: TGTGCCAGCTCACTAATTGGGGACAGGGAACAGTTCTTC.

The CDR3 sequence: CASRLGAEFQETQYF. DNA of the CDR3: TGTGCAAGTCGCTTAGGTGCGGAGTTCCAAGAGACCCAGTACTTC. The V and J genes are TRBV12-2 and TRBJ2-5; TRBD2, the table's D call, was not compared with the DNA. TRBV12-2 is shown as a pseudogene. The CDR3 runs to 15 residues.

V and J are TRBV18 and TRBJ2-5, with 7 bases matching TRBD2. V lost 2 bases to trimming and J lost 2 bases; unmatched junction nucleotides: 2. The CDR3 has 14 residues. The germline gives CDR1 KGHSH, CDR2 LQKENI. The CDR3 sequence: CASSPKGGQETQYF. In DNA, the CDR3 is TGTGCCAGCTCACCAAAGGGAGGGCAAGAGACCCAGTACTTC.

This clone was counted only a few times. The rearrangement uses TRBV6-6 and TRBJ2-1, with no clear D. This CDR3 is 13 amino acids long. Deletions cut 0 bases from V and 5 bases from J, with 5 bases between. The germline CDR1 and CDR2 sequences are MNHNY and SVGAGI (reference sequence). The chain's CDR3 is CASSYSSNNEQFF. As DNA, the CDR3 is TGTGCCAGCAGTTACTCGAGTAACAATGAGCAGTTCTTC.

This chain uses TRBV7-9 with TRBJ1-4; 9 bases map to TRBD1. The CDR3 is made up of 13 amino acids. Trimming cost V 4 bases and J 8 bases; bases outside gene matches: 2. Germline V gives CDR1 SEHNR, CDR2 FQNEAQ (reference sequence). The CDR3 DNA follows: TGTGCCAGCAGCTCTGGACAGGGGGAAAAACTGTTTTTT. It is translated as CASSSGQGEKLFF. Filled out from reference TRBV7-9 and TRBJ1-4, the complete variable domain reads DTGVSQNPRHKITKRGQNVTFRCDPISEHNRLYWYRQTLGQGPEFLTYFQNEAQLEKSRLLSDRFSAERPKGSFSTLEIQRTEQGDSAMYLCASSSGQGEKLFFGSGTQLSVL.

The V gene is TRBV29-1, the J gene TRBJ2-5, with D possibly matching TRBD1 (6 bases). The CDR3 is 12 amino acids. V was pared by 3 bases and J by 5 bases, with 10 bases between. Germline values: CDR1 SQVTM, CDR2 ANQGSEA. The CDR3 sequence is CSVESRGETQYF. CDR3 bases: TGCAGCGTTGAGTCCAGGGGTGAGACCCAGTACTTC.

The genes are TRBV5-3 and TRBJ1-2; tentatively, D is TRBD1 (6 bases). TRBV5-3 is identified as an open reading frame with a role that is uncertain. The CDR3 loop spans 15 amino acids. V was pared by 1 base and J by 2 bases, with 12 bases between. The CDR3 here is CARSLIGDKNYGYTF. The CDR3 DNA sequence: TGTGCCAGAAGCTTGATAGGGGACAAAAACTATGGCTACACCTTC.

The gene calls are TRBV4-2 and TRBJ2-2; 7 bases fit TRBD1. V was clipped by 4 bases and J by 4 bases; unmatched bases: 9. The CDR3 is 16 residues long. Germline V CDR1 and CDR2: LGHNA, YNFKEQ. In nucleotides, the CDR3 is TGTGCCAGCAGCCTCGGAGACAGGGACGGCACCGGGGAGCTGTTTTTT. It codes for CASSLGDRDGTGELFF.

J is TRBJ2-3 and V is TRBV7-2, with TRBD2 matching over 10 bases. The V gene end was trimmed by 6 bases and the J gene end by 5 bases; junction bases not matched to a gene: 11. The CDR3 runs 16 residues. The V gene's germline CDR1 is SGHTA and CDR2 FQGNSA. The CDR3 protein is CASSQKRGGRGDTQYF. The CDR3 DNA sequence: TGTGCCAGCAGTCAAAAGCGGGGGGGCCGTGGAGATACGCAGTATTTT.

With regard to this clone: The junction does not match germline at one end; this may be a read error. This chain joins TRBV5-4 and TRBJ1-2, with 11 bases matching TRBD1. The CDR3 spans 14 residues. The V gene's germline CDR1 is SGHNT and CDR2 YYREEE (reference sequence). DNA for the CDR3: TGTGCCAGCGGGAGGACAGGGGGCGAGTATGGCTACCCCTTC. Amino acids: CASGRTGGEYGYPF.

This chain joins TRBV5-6 and TRBJ2-5; D ambiguous. With 3 bases removed from V and 4 bases from J, the gap between germline ends came to 13 bases. This CDR3 has 14 residues. Germline-derived CDR1 and CDR2 are SGHDT and YYEEEE. The DNA for the CDR3 is TGTGCCAGCAGCTCCCCAAGATCGGGAGAGACCCAGTACTTC. Translated: CASSSPRSGETQYF. Full variable domain (rest looked up from reference TRBV5-6 and TRBJ2-5): DAGVTQSPTHLIKTRGQQVTLRCSPKSGHDTVSWYQQALGQGPQFIFQYYEEEERQRGNFPDRFSGHQFPNYSSELNVNALLLGDSALYLCASSSPRSGETQYFGPGTRLLVL.

This clone was counted a few times. The chain carries TRBV7-6 and TRBJ2-2; weak D call: TRBD1 (6 bases). Trimming cost V 5 bases and J 2 bases, with 12 bases left between them. The germline CDR1 and CDR2 sequences are SGHVS and FNYEAQ. The CDR3 has 15 amino acids. The CDR3 region has the DNA TGTGCCAGCAGCATCCGACAGGTTAACACCGGGGAGCTGTTTTTT. This codes for CASSIRQVNTGELFF.

The V call is TRBV11-2, the J call TRBJ2-5; 8 bases align to TRBD1. Germline CDR1 is SGHAT and CDR2 is FQNNGV. Germline trimming cut 1 base from V and 5 bases from J; bases unmatched to any gene: 6. The length of the CDR3 is 15 residues. The CDR3 DNA reads TGTGCCAGCAGCTTAGCCCCAGGGGGCTTTGAGACCCAGTACTTC. Translated, it gives CASSLAPGGFETQYF.